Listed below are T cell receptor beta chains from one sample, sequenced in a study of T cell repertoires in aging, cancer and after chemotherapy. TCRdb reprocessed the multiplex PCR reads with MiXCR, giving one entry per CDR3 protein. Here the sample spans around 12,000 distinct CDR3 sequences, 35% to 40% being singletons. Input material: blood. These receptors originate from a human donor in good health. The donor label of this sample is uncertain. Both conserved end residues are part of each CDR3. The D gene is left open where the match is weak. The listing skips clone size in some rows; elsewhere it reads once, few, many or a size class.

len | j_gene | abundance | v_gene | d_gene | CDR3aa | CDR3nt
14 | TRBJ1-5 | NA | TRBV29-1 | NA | CSVAQAGGNQPQHF | TGCAGCGTGGCACAGGCCGGAGGCAATCAGCCCCAGCATTTT
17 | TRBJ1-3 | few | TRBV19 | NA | CASSILSPPRSGNTIYF | TGTGCCAGTAGTATTTTGTCGCCGCCACGCTCTGGAAACACCATATATTTT
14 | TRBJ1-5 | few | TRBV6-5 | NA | CASSLDGSNQPQHF | TGTGCCAGCAGCTTGGACGGTAGCAATCAGCCCCAGCATTTT
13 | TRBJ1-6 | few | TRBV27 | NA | CASSLRVTSPLHF | TGTGCCAGCAGTTTAAGGGTGACTTCACCCCTCCACTTT
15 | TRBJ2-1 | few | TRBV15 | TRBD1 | CATSRPGQGYNEQFF | TGTGCCACCAGCAGGCCGGGACAGGGATACAATGAGCAGTTCTTC
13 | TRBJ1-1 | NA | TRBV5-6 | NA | CASSRLGLTEAFF | TGTGCCAGCAGCCGACTGGGTTTGACTGAAGCTTTCTTT
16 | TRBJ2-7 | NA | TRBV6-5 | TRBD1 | CASSILPPGQGARQYF | TGTGCCAGCAGCATACTCCCACCGGGACAGGGGGCACGGCAGTACTTC
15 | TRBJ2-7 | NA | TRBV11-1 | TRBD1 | CASSLAATGASRPWF | TGTGCCAGCAGCTTAGCCGCGACAGGGGCGTCGCGACCGTGGTTC
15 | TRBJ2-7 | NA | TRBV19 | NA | CASSKGHASSYEQYF | TGTGCCAGTAGTAAGGGCCACGCTAGCTCCTACGAGCAGTACTTC
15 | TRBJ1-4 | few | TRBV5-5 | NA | CASSSGGGDYEKLFF | TGTGCCAGCAGCTCCGGTGGAGGAGATTATGAAAAACTGTTTTTT
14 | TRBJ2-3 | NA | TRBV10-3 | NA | CAISELHQQGTQYF | TGTGCCATCAGTGAGTTACACCAACAAGGTACGCAGTATTTT
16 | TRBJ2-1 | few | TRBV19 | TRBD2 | CASSISPSGLYNEQFF | TGTGCCAGTAGTATAAGCCCTAGCGGACTCTACAATGAGCAGTTCTTC
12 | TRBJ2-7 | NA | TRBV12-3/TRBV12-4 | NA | CASSLTGYEQYF | TGTGCCAGCAGTTTGACTGGCTACGAGCAGTACTTC
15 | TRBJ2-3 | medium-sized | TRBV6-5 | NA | CASSYSRAGKDTQYF | TGTGCCAGCAGTTACTCTCGGGCGGGGAAAGATACGCAGTATTTT
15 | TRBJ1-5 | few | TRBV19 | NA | CASSIDGGYNQPQHF | TGTGCCAGTAGTATAGACGGGGGGTACAATCAGCCCCAGCATTTT
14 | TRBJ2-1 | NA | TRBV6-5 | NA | CASSPGVGHNEQFF | TGTGCCAGCAGCCCGGGTGTGGGTCATAATGAGCAGTTCTTC
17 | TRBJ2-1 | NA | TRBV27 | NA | CASSLTPTSSLYNEQFF | TGTGCCAGCAGTTTAACCCCAACCTCGAGCCTCTACAATGAGCAGTTCTTC
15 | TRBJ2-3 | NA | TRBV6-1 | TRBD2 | CASSPFTMSGGAQYF | TGTGCCAGCAGTCCTTTTACGATGTCCGGGGGGGCGCAGTATTTT
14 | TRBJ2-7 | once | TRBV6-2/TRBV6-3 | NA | CASTPRDTHYEQYF | TGTGCCAGCACTCCACGGGACACCCATTACGAGCAGTACTTC
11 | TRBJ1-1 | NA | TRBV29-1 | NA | CSVTSRIRAFF | TGCAGCGTTACCTCCAGGATTAGAGCTTTCTTT
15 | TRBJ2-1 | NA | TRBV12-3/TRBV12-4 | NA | CASSSREDGRGEQFF | TGTGCCAGCAGTTCCCGGGAGGATGGCAGGGGTGAGCAGTTCTTC
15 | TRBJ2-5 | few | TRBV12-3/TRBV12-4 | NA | CASSLPRGASETQYF | TGTGCCAGCAGTTTACCCCGTGGGGCAAGTGAGACCCAGTACTTC
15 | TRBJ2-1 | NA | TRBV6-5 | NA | CASSYSLGLPNEQFF | TGTGCCAGCAGTTACTCGCTAGGGCTGCCCAATGAGCAGTTCTTC
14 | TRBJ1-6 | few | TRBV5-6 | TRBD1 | CASSQGAINSPLHF | TGTGCCAGCAGCCAGGGGGCGATTAATTCACCCCTCCACTTT
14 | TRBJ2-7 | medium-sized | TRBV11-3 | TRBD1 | CASSHGTGGWEQYF | TGTGCCAGCAGCCACGGGACAGGGGGTTGGGAGCAGTACTTC
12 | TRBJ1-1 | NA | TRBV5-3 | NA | CARWTANTEAFF | TGTGCCAGGTGGACGGCGAACACTGAAGCTTTCTTT
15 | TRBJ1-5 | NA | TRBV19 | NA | CASSILGQSNQPQHF | TGTGCCAGTAGTATATTAGGGCAGAGCAATCAGCCCCAGCATTTT
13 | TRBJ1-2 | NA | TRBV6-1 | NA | CASSGTELYGYTF | TGTGCCAGCAGTGGGACTGAACTCTATGGCTACACCTTC
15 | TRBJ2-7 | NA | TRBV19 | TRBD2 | CASSIAGGPGYEQYF | TGTGCCAGTAGTATAGCGGGAGGGCCGGGATACGAGCAGTACTTC
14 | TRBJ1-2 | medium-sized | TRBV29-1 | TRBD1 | CSGGEKGQIYGYTF | TGCAGCGGGGGTGAGAAGGGACAGATCTATGGCTACACCTTC
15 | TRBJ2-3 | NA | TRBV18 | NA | CVSSPGGTTTDTQYF | TGTGTCAGCTCACCTGGCGGGACGACCACAGATACGCAGTATTTT
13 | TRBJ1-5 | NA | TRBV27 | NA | CASSPQYNQPQHF | TGTGCCAGCAGTCCCCAGTACAATCAGCCCCAGCATTTT
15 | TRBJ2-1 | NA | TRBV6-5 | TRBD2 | CASRRSGLTYNEQFF | TGTGCCAGCAGACGTAGCGGGTTAACCTACAATGAGCAGTTCTTC
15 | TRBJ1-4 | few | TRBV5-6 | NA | CASSWHRSGDEKLFF | TGTGCCAGCAGCTGGCACAGGTCCGGGGATGAAAAACTGTTTTTT
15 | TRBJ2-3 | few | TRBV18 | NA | CASSPSTGSTDTQYF | TGTGCCAGCTCACCTTCGACAGGCAGCACAGATACGCAGTATTTT
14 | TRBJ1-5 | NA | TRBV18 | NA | CASSPVPTHQPQHF | TGTGCCAGCTCACCAGTCCCCACCCATCAGCCCCAGCATTTT
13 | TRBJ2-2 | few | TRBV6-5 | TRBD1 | CASRDRYTGELFF | TGTGCCAGCAGGGACAGGTACACCGGGGAGCTGTTTTTT
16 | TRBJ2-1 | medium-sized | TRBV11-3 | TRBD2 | CASSSLLAGGPNEQFF | TGTGCCAGCAGCTCACTTCTAGCGGGGGGGCCCAATGAGCAGTTCTTC
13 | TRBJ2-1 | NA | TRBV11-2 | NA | CASSFLRVHEQFF | TGTGCCAGCAGCTTCCTGAGGGTTCATGAGCAGTTCTTC
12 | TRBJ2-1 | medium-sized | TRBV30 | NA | CAWKLVSNEQFF | TGTGCCTGGAAACTAGTGTCCAATGAGCAGTTCTTC
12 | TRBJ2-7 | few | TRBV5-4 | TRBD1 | CASSGTGDEQYF | TGTGCCAGCAGCGGAACAGGGGACGAGCAGTACTTC
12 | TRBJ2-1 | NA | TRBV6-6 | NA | CACGTEYNEQFF | TGTGCCTGCGGGACCGAGTACAATGAGCAGTTCTTC
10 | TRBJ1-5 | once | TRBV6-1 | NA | CASKRGSEHF | TGTGCCAGCAAGAGGGGATCCGAGCATTTT
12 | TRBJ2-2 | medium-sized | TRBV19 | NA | CASTQSGGELFF | TGTGCCAGCACCCAGAGCGGCGGGGAGCTGTTTTTT